The 5 T cell receptor beta chains reported below all come from one sample, sequenced in a study of blood T cell repertoires in COVID-19. Clones were read by immunoSEQ multiplex PCR, and TCRdb kept only the in-frame ones, dropping some. Of approximately 120,000 clones listed, approximately 87% are singletons. The sample comprised peripheral blood. The source of these receptors is a woman aged 55-69 years with acute or convalescent COVID-19.

V is TRBV11-2 and J is TRBJ1-3; D gene uncertain. The V gene's germline CDR1 is SGHAT and CDR2 FQNNGV. The CDR3 has 15 amino acids. V was shortened by 7 bases and J by 0 bases, with 13 bases between the two germline ends. Written as DNA, the CDR3 is TGTGCCAGCACCCCGGCGGATAGCTCTGGAAACACCATATATTTT. Protein: CASTPADSSGNTIYF.

The chain couples TRBV7-8 to TRBJ1-3; D unresolved. The ends were cut back, 7 bases at V and 0 bases at J, with 7 bases in the middle. This CDR3 has 13 amino acids. Germline CDR1 SGHVS, CDR2 FQNEAQ. For the CDR3, the DNA is TGTGCCAGCACCCTTAACTCTGGAAACACCATATATTTT. Translating it yields CASTLNSGNTIYF.

This clone has just one count. The V and J genes are TRBV28 and TRBJ2-3, with 7 bases aligning to TRBD2. Germline CDR1 reads MDHEN; CDR2 reads SYDVKM. V lost 5 bases, J lost 4 bases, and 24 bases stayed unmatched. CDR3 length equals 20 residues. The CDR3 is CASSAQKRGHIRVVADTQYF. DNA for the CDR3: TGTGCCAGCAGTGCCCAAAAGCGGGGCCACATTCGCGTGGTCGCAGATACGCAGTATTTT.

In its sample, this clone was seen a few times. The chain couples TRBV10-3 to TRBJ2-3; D unclear. The CDR3 runs 14 residues. With 4 bases removed from V and 1 base from J, the gap between germline ends came to 9 bases. Per germline, CDR1 ENHRY and CDR2 SYGVKD. The CDR3 DNA reads as TGTGCCATCAGTGGAAGACAAGGCACAGATACGCAGTATTTT. It is translated as CAISGRQGTDTQYF.

The V call is TRBV5-6, the J call TRBJ2-7; no firm D call. The V end lost 4 bases, the J end lost 9 bases, and 14 bases lay between the germline ends. CDR1 is SGHDT and CDR2 is YYEEEE in the germline V gene. This CDR3 contains 12 residues. The CDR3 DNA sequence: TGTGCCAGCAGCGAGACTCGCGGAGTGCAGTACTTC. Translated: CASSETRGVQYF.